Given below is one TCR beta chain in context. The antigen remains undetermined. This sample is part of a study of beta chain features in type 1 diabetes. As for the study in general: Patient and healthy donor groups were alike in age, gender and cell yields. General observations from the study: Still unanswered here is whether HLA type influences TCRB rearrangement. At VDJ recombination sites, type 1 diabetes patients had fewer insertions and more deleted nucleotides. People with Type 1 diabetes carried modestly yet significantly shorter TCRB CDR3s in all four CD4+ subsets.

The germline CDR1 and CDR2 sequences are MNHNY and SVGAGI (reference sequence). The CDR3 extends over 15 amino acids. V was trimmed by 6 bases and J by 0 bases, leaving 14 bases between them. Expressed TCRB transcripts were sequenced because the entire RNA isolate underwent reverse transcription. Assay: immunoSEQ multiplex PCR; the TCRdb copy retains only in-frame clones and omits some. The profile shows 200,000 to 300,000 clones, roughly 21% of them singletons. The sequencing sample was made of naive CD4+ T cells from blood. V usage is TRBV6-6 and J usage is TRBJ1-1; D is possibly TRBD1 (6 bases). The sequence was obtained from a woman aged 35 to 49 with type 1 diabetes. The CDR3: CASSLMQGMNTEAFF. CDR3 DNA sequence: TGTGCCAGCAGCTTAATGCAGGGGATGAACACTGAAGCTTTCTTT.